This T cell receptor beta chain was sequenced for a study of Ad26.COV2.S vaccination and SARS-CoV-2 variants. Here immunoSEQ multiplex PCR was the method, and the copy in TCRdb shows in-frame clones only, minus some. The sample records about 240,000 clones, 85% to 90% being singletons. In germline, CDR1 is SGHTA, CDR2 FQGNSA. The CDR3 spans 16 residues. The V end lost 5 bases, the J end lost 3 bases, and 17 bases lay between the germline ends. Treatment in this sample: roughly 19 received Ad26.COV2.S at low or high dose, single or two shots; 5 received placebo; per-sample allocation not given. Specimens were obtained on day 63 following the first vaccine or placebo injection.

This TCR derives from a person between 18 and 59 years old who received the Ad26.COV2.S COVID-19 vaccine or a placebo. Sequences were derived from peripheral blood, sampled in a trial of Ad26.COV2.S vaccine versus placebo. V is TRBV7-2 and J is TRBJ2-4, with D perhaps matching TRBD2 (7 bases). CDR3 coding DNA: TGTGCCAGCAGCATATGGGGGGGCAGAGGCAAAAACATTCAGTACTTC. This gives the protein CASSIWGGRGKNIQYF.